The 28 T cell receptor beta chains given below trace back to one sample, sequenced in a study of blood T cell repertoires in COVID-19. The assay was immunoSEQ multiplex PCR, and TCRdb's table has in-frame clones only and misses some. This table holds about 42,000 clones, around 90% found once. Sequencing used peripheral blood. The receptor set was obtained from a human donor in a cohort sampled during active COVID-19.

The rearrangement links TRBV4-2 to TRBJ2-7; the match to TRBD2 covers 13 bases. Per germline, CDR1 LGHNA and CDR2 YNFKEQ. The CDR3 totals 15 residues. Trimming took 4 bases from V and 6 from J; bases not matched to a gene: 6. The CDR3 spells CASSPKTSGGFEQYF. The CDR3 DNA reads TGTGCCAGCAGCCCCAAGACTAGCGGGGGGTTCGAGCAGTACTTC.

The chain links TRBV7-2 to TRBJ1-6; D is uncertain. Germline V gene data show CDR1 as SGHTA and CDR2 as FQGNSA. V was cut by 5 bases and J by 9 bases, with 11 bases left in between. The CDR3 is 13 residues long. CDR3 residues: CASSLGIASPLHF. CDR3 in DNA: TGTGCCAGCAGCCTCGGGATAGCTTCACCCCTCCACTTT.

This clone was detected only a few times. The CDR3 loop reads CASSHLGTGGPDEQYF. CDR3 bases: TGTGCCAGTAGCCACCTTGGGACAGGGGGCCCGGACGAGCAGTACTTC. The J gene is TRBJ2-7, the V gene TRBV19; 12 bases match TRBD1. Per germline, CDR1 LNHDA and CDR2 SQIVND (reference sequence). Trimming removed 6 bases from V and 5 bases from J; junction bases left unmatched: 11. This CDR3 has 16 residues.

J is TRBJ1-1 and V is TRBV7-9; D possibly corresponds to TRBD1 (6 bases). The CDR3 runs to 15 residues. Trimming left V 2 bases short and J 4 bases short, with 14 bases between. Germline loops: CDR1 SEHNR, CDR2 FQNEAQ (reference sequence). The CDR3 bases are TGTGCCAGCAGCTTATTGGGGGCCCCGGGCACTGAAGCTTTCTTT. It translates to CASSLLGAPGTEAFF.

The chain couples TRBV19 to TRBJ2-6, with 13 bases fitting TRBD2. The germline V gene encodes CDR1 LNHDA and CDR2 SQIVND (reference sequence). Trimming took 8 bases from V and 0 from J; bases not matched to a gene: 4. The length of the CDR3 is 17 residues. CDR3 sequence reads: CASEGLAGLSGANVLTF. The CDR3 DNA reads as TGTGCCAGTGAGGGACTAGCGGGGCTCTCTGGGGCCAACGTCCTGACTTTC.

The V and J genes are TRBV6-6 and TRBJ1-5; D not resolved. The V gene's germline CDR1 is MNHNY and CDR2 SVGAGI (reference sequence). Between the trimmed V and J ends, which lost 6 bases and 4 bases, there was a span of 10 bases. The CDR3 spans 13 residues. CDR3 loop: CASRYGLNQPQHF. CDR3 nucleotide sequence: TGTGCCAGCAGGTATGGACTTAATCAGCCCCAGCATTTT.

The CDR3 DNA reads TGCAGCGTTGAACCCAGGGACTACAATGAGCAGTTCTTC. Translated, it gives CSVEPRDYNEQFF. V usage is TRBV29-1 and J usage is TRBJ2-1; possible D gene TRBD1, 5 bases. Germline-derived CDR1 and CDR2 are SQVTM and ANQGSEA. V lost 2 bases and J lost 3, with 8 bases in between. The CDR3 runs to 13 residues.

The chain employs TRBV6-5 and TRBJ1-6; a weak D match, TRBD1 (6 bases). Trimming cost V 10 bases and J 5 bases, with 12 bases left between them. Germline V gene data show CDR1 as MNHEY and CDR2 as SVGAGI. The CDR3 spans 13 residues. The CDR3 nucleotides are TGTGCCACCTGGACAGCCAATAATTCACCCCTCCACTTT. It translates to CATWTANNSPLHF.

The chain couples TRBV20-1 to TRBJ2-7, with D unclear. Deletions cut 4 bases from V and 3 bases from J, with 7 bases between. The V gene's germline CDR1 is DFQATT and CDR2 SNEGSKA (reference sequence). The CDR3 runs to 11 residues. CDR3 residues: CSAILLYEQYF. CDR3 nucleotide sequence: TGCAGTGCTATACTGCTCTACGAGCAGTACTTC.

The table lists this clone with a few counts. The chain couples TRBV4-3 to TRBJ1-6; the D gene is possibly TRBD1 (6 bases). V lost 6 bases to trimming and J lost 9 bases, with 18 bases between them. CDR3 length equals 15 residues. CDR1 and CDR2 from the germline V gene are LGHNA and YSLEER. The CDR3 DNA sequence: TGCGCCAGCAGGGCAGGGTCCAGCAGGGGTTCACCCCTCCACTTT. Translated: CASRAGSSRGSPLHF.

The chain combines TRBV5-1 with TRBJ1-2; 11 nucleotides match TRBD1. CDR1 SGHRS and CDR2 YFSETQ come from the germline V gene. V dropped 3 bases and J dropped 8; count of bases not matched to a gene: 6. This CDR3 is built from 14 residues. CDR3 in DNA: TGCGCCAGCAGCTGGGGGACAGGGGGTAACGGCTACACCTTC. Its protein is CASSWGTGGNGYTF. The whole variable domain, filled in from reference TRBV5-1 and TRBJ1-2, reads KAGVTQTPRYLIKTRGQQVTLSCSPISGHRSVSWYQQTPGQGLQFLFEYFSETQRNKGNFPGRFSGRQFSNSRSEMNVSTLELGDSALYLCASSWGTGGNGYTFGSGTRLTVV.

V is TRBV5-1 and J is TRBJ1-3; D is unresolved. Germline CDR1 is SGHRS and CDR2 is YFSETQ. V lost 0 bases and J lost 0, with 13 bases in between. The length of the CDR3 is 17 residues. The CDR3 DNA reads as TGCGCCAGCAGCTTGGGACGGGGTAAAAGCTCTGGAAACACCATATATTTT. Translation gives CASSLGRGKSSGNTIYF.

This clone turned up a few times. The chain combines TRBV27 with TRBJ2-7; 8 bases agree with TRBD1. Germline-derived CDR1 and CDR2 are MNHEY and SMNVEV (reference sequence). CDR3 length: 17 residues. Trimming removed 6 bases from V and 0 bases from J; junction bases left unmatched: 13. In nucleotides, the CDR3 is TGTGCCAGCAGCCAAGACCCCTGGGGGACAGGCTCCTACGAGCAGTACTTC. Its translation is CASSQDPWGTGSYEQYF.

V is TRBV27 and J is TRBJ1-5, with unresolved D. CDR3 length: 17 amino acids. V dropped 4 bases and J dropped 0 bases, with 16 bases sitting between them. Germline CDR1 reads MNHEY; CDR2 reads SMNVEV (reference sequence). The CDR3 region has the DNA TGTGCCAGCAGTTCCGGCCGCGGGCAGTATAGCAATCAGCCCCAGCATTTT. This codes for CASSSGRGQYSNQPQHF.

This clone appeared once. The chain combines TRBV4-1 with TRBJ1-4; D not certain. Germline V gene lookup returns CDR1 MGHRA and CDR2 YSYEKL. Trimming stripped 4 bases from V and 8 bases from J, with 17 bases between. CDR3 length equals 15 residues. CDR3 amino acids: CASSLTGGLSEKLFF. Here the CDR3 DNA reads TGCGCCAGCAGCCTCACGGGAGGACTAAGCGAAAAACTGTTTTTT.

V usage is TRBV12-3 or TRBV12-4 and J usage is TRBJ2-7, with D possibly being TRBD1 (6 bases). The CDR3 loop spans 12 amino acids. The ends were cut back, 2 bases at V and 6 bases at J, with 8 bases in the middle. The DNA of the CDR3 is TGTGCCAGCAGTTTAACAGGGAGCGAGCAGTACTTC. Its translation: CASSLTGSEQYF.

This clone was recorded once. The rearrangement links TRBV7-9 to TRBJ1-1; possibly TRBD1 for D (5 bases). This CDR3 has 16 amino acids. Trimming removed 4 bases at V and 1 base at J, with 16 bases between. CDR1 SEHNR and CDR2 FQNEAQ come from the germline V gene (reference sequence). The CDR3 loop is CASSSTRDVTNTEAFF. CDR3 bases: TGTGCCAGCAGCTCGACCAGGGATGTGACGAACACTGAAGCTTTCTTT.

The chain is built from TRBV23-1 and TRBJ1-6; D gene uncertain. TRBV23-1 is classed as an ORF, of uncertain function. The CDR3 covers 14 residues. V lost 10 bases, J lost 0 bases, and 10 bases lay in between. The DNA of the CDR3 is TGCGCCATCCTAAACAGCTCCTATAATTCACCCCTCCACTTT. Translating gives CAILNSSYNSPLHF.

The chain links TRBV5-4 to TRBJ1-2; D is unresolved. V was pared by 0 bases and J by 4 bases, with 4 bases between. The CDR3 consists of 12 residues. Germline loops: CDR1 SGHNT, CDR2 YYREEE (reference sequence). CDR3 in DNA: TGTGCCAGCAGCTTGGGACTCTATGGCTACACCTTC. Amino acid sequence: CASSLGLYGYTF.

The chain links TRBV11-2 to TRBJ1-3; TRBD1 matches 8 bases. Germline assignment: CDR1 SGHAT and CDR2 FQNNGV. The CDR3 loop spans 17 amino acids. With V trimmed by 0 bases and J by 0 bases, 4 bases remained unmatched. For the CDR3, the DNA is TGTGCCAGCAGCTTAGACAGGGGGCCGAGCTCTGGAAACACCATATATTTT. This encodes CASSLDRGPSSGNTIYF.

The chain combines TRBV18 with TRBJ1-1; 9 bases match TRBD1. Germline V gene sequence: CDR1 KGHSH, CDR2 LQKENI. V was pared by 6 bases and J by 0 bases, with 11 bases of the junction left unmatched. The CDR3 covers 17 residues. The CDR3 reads CASSPGTGRLMNTEAFF. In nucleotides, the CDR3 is TGTGCCAGCTCTCCGGGGACAGGGCGCCTGATGAACACTGAAGCTTTCTTT.

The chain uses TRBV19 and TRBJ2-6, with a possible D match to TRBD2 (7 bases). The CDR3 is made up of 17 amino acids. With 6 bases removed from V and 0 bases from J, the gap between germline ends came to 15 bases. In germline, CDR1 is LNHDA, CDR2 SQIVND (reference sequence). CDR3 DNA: TGTGCCAGTAGACAGGGAGGGGAATACTCTGGGGCCAACGTCCTGACTTTC. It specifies CASRQGGEYSGANVLTF.

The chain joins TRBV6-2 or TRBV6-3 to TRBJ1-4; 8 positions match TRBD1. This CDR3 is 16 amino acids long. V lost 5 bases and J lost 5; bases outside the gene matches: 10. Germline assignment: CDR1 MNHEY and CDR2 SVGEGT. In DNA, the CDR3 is TGTGCCAGCAGTGAGCGACGGACAGGGAGCAATGAAAAACTGTTTTTT. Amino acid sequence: CASSERRTGSNEKLFF.

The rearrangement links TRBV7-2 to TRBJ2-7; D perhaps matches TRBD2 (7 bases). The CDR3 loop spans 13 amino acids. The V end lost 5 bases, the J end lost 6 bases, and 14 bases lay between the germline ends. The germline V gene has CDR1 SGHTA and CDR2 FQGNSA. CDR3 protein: CASSPQGGAEQYF. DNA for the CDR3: TGTGCCAGCAGCCCCCAAGGGGGGGCCGAGCAGTACTTC.

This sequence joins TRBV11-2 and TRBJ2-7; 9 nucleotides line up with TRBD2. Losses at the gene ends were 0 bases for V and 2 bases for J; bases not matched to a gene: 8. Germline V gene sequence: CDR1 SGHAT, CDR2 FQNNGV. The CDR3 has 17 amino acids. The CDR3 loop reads CASSLDRFLAGPYEQYF. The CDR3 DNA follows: TGTGCCAGCAGCTTAGATCGTTTCCTAGCGGGACCCTACGAGCAGTACTTC.

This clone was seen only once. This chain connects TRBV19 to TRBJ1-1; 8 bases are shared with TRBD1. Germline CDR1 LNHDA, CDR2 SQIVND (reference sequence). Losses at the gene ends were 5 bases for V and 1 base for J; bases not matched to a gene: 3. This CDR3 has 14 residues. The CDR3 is CASSPGTGNTEAFF. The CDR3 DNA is TGTGCCAGTAGTCCGGGGACAGGGAACACTGAAGCTTTCTTT.

The CDR3 coding sequence is TGTGCTAGTGGTTTGATTGGCTACTCTAGTGGAAATGAGCAGTTCTTC. This translates into CASGLIGYSSGNEQFF. The V gene is TRBV12-5, the J gene TRBJ2-1; no clear D. The V gene's germline CDR1 is LGHNT and CDR2 FRNRAP. V shed 2 bases and J shed 7 bases, with 18 bases lying between them. This CDR3 is 16 amino acids long.

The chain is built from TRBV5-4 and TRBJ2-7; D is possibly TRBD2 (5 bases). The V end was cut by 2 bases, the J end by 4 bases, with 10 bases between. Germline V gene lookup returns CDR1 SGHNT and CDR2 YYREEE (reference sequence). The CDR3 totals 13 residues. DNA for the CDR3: TGTGCCAGCAGCTTTACGGGGTCATACGAGCAGTACTTC. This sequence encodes CASSFTGSYEQYF.